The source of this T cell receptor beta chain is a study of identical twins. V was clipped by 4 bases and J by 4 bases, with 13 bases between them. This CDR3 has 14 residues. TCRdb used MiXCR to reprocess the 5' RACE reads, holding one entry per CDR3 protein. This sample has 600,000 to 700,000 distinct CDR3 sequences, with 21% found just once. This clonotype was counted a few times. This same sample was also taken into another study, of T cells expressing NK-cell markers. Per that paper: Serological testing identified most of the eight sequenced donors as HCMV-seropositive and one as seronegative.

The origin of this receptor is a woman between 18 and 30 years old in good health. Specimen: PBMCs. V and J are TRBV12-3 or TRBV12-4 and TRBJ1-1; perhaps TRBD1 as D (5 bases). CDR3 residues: CASSSNRRGTEAFF. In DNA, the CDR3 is TGTGCCAGCAGTTCGAACAGGAGGGGCACTGAAGCTTTCTTT.